The 16 T cell receptor beta chains below come from one sample, sequenced in a study of T-cell reconstitution after alpha-beta-depleted transplantation in children. A library of TCRbeta sequences, prepared with unique molecular identifiers, was generated. TCRdb recomputed calls from the PCR reads with MiXCR, one row per CDR3 protein. The sample has about 98,000 distinct CDR3 sequences; around 7.8% are singletons. The sequences come from PBMCs, collected before TCRalphabeta/CD19-depleted stem cell transplant. These receptors originate from a boy aged 2 to 10 with acute lymphoblastic leukemia, due to receive a stem cell transplant.

This clonotype was detected many times. V is TRBV7-9 and J is TRBJ2-6; D gene unclear. Germline-derived CDR1 and CDR2 are SEHNR and FQNEAQ (reference sequence). Trimming took off 5 bases at V and 1 base at J, with 12 bases between the two ends. This CDR3 spans 16 amino acids. The CDR3 DNA follows: TGTGCCAGCAGCCCTTACAGAGAGTCTGGGGCCAACGTCCTGACTTTC. Amino acids: CASSPYRESGANVLTF.

This clonotype has more than one count but fewer than ten. The V and J genes are TRBV7-3 and TRBJ2-1, with 8 bases matching TRBD2. CDR3 length: 14 amino acids. Trimming removed 5 bases from V and 8 bases from J; junction bases left unmatched: 8. The germline gives CDR1 SGHTA, CDR2 FQGTGA. CDR3 DNA: TGTGCCAGCAGCCGGGGGGGCAGTATTTATGAGCAGTTCTTC. It specifies CASSRGGSIYEQFF.

This clonotype has ten or more counts. The chain recombines TRBV5-6 with TRBJ1-5; D is unclear. CDR1 is SGHDT and CDR2 is YYEEEE in the germline V gene. The CDR3 has 14 amino acids. The V end lost 2 bases, the J end lost 1 base, and 7 bases lay between the germline ends. DNA for the CDR3: TGTGCCAGCAGCTTTCGGATGAGCAATCAGCCCCAGCATTTT. Amino acids: CASSFRMSNQPQHF.

Ten or more counts support this clonotype. The rearrangement uses TRBV6-2 or TRBV6-3 and TRBJ2-3; D possibly uses TRBD1 or TRBD2 (5 bases each). V lost 4 bases to trimming and J lost 4 bases, with 12 bases between them. The CDR3 runs 14 residues. Germline CDR1 reads MNHEY; CDR2 reads SVGEGT. CDR3 bases: TGTGCCAGCAGTTTGGGGACCGATTCAGATACGCAGTATTTT. This sequence encodes CASSLGTDSDTQYF.

This clonotype came up many times. The chain carries TRBV6-1 and TRBJ2-5; 9 nucleotides align to TRBD1. The ends lost 4 bases at V and 6 bases at J; junction bases unmatched: 12. CDR1 and CDR2 (germline): MNHNS, SASEGT. The CDR3 has 16 residues. CDR3 in DNA: TGTGCCAGCAGTGTTGGGACAGGGCCTATAAGAAAGACCCAGTACTTC. Amino acids: CASSVGTGPIRKTQYF.

V and J are TRBV20-1 and TRBJ1-6; 7 positions match TRBD1. Germline CDR1 and CDR2: DFQATT and SNEGSKA (reference sequence). The length of the CDR3 is 14 residues. Trimming removed 4 bases from V and 5 bases from J; junction bases left unmatched: 5. The CDR3 DNA is TGCAGTGCTAAACGGGACAGCCATAATTCACCCCTCCACTTT. Translated: CSAKRDSHNSPLHF.

The rearrangement uses TRBV7-6 and TRBJ2-2; no firm D call. Germline CDR1 SGHVS, CDR2 FNYEAQ. Trimming removed 0 bases from V and 5 bases from J, with 4 bases in between. This CDR3 comprises 13 residues. CDR3 residues: CASSLAVTGELFF. CDR3 bases: TGTGCCAGCAGCTTAGCGGTGACCGGGGAGCTGTTTTTT.

This chain links TRBV4-1 with TRBJ2-5; 8 bases fit TRBD2. Germline loops: CDR1 MGHRA, CDR2 YSYEKL. Unmatched junction bases numbered 12, after V lost 3 bases and J lost 0 bases. The CDR3 is 18 amino acids. In nucleotides, the CDR3 is TGCGCCAGCAGCCATCCGAGCGGGGGTTTGTACAACCAAGAGACCCAGTACTTC. Protein product: CASSHPSGGLYNQETQYF.

This clonotype came up many times. V usage is TRBV9 and J usage is TRBJ2-5; D is unresolved. CDR3 length: 14 residues. Germline CDR1 and CDR2: SGDLS and YYNGEE. With 0 bases removed from V and 1 base from J, the gap between germline ends came to 7 bases. This CDR3 is CASSVDGAQETQYF. DNA of the CDR3: TGTGCCAGCAGCGTAGATGGCGCCCAAGAGACCCAGTACTTC.

The sample holds many counts of this clonotype. The chain joins TRBV5-4 to TRBJ1-2; D unclear. V was shortened by 4 bases and J by 8 bases, with 15 bases between the two germline ends. Looked up from germline, CDR1 is SGHNT and CDR2 is YYREEE (reference sequence). The CDR3 consists of 13 residues. CDR3 in DNA: TGTGCCAGCAGCCCCCGAGAGGTGGGGGGCTACACCTTC. It translates to CASSPREVGGYTF.

In this sample, this clonotype turned up many times. V usage is TRBV3-1 and J usage is TRBJ2-3, with D uncertain. Trimming pared 1 base from V and 2 bases from J, leaving 7 bases between. Germline CDR1 LGHDT, CDR2 YNNKEL (reference sequence). The CDR3 length is 14 residues. CDR3 sequence (DNA): TGTGCCAGCAGCCAAGCCGCAGTCACAGATACGCAGTATTTT. Its protein is CASSQAAVTDTQYF.

There are many counts of this clonotype. The chain employs TRBV19 and TRBJ2-3, with 9 bases aligning to TRBD1. The CDR3 sequence is 15 residues long. V gave up 3 bases and J gave up 2 bases; unmatched junction bases: 3. Looked up from germline, CDR1 is LNHDA and CDR2 is SQIVND (reference sequence). Here the CDR3 reads CASSMGTGPTDTQYF. CDR3 in DNA: TGTGCCAGTAGTATGGGGACAGGGCCCACAGATACGCAGTATTTT.

This clonotype was seen many times. V usage is TRBV20-1 and J usage is TRBJ2-1; a possible D gene is TRBD2 (5 bases). The CDR3 is 17 residues long. The germline V and J ends were trimmed by 0 bases and 1 base, with 16 bases remaining between them. Germline V gene data show CDR1 as DFQATT and CDR2 as SNEGSKA (reference sequence). CDR3 region: CSARDGTDRGSYNEQFF. DNA for the CDR3: TGCAGTGCTAGAGATGGTACCGACCGGGGTTCCTACAATGAGCAGTTCTTC.

V gene TRBV20-1 combines with J gene TRBJ2-3; perhaps TRBD1 as D (7 bases). CDR1 is DFQATT and CDR2 is SNEGSKA in the germline V gene (reference sequence). CDR3 length equals 13 residues. V was clipped by 5 bases and J by 3 bases, with 12 bases between them. Written as DNA, the CDR3 is TGCAGTGCTTCCAGGGGGAGGACAGATACGCAGTATTTT. Encoded protein: CSASRGRTDTQYF.

This clonotype showed up just a few times. The genes are TRBV12-3 or TRBV12-4 and TRBJ1-1, with 11 bases fitting TRBD1. This CDR3 is 13 amino acids long. V lost 6 bases to trimming and J lost 8 bases; unmatched junction nucleotides: 5. This CDR3 is CASRGQGAREAFF. The CDR3 DNA reads as TGTGCCAGCAGAGGACAGGGGGCTAGAGAAGCTTTCTTT.

The sample holds many counts of this clonotype. The chain carries TRBV14 and TRBJ1-4; 7 nucleotides match TRBD1. The J segment lost 5 bases and the V segment lost 2 bases, leaving 11 bases of the junction unmatched. The CDR3 loop spans 17 amino acids. Germline V lookup: CDR1 SGHDN, CDR2 FVKESK. CDR3 sequence (DNA): TGTGCCAGCAGCCAACCAACTGACAGGGCTTTGAATGAAAAACTGTTTTTT. As protein: CASSQPTDRALNEKLFF.